This T cell receptor beta chain is from a study of early T cells in non-severe SARS-CoV-2 infection. Study background: Sequencing targeted bulk RNA from unsorted whole blood, leaving chains unpaired.

This clonotype was observed at least ten times. Its antigen is not known. Researchers tagged individual cDNA molecules with unique molecular identifiers. TCRdb independently ran MiXCR on the 5' RACE reads; one entry per CDR3 protein. The repertoire holds approximately 32,000 distinct CDR3 sequences, with around 7% as singletons. Whole-study results and caveats: CD4 and private specificities were missed by VDJdb matching, which favored anti-spike CD8 responses.

The germline V and J ends were trimmed by 6 bases and 7 bases, with 19 bases remaining between them. The length of the CDR3 is 15 residues. Germline CDR1 MDHEN, CDR2 SYDVKM. This receptor was obtained from an adult who was a healthcare worker with PCR-confirmed SARS-CoV-2 infection or an uninfected control (not recorded which). The J gene is TRBJ1-5, the V gene TRBV28; TRBD1 is a possible D gene (6 bases). Sequenced: whole blood. CDR3 region: CASRGQGGRRQPQHF. The CDR3 DNA is TGTGCCAGCAGGGGTCAAGGGGGGAGAAGGCAGCCCCAGCATTTT.